This entry lists 21 T cell receptor beta chains sequenced from one sample in a study of T cell responses to AZD1222 COVID-19 vaccine. Only in-frame clones appear in the TCRdb table, and some are missing; sequencing was by immunoSEQ multiplex PCR. The sample lists tens of thousands of clones; around 83% were seen once. Sequencing was performed on peripheral blood, taken on day 0 of AZD1222 vaccination. Receptors originate from an adult in good health.

The rearrangement links TRBV28 to TRBJ1-2, with 9 bases aligning to TRBD1. Germline trimming cut 4 bases from V and 4 bases from J; bases unmatched to any gene: 7. The CDR3 is 15 residues long. Germline lookup yields CDR1 MDHEN and CDR2 SYDVKM. The chain's CDR3 is CASSSEGTGFYGYTF. The DNA of the CDR3 is TGTGCCAGCAGTTCAGAGGGGACAGGGTTCTATGGCTACACCTTC.

The CDR3 reads CASSYGDSGRVNAFF. CDR3 DNA: TGTGCCAGCAGTTATGGGGATTCGGGCAGGGTGAATGCTTTCTTT. The chain recombines TRBV6-5 with TRBJ1-1; possible D gene TRBD1, 5 bases. Germline CDR1 is MNHEY and CDR2 is SVGAGI. This CDR3 region has 15 residues. V lost 3 bases and J 11 bases, leaving 22 bases between the germline ends.

The chain couples TRBV11-2 to TRBJ2-1; 7 nucleotides line up with TRBD1. V lost 3 bases and J lost 4; bases outside the gene matches: 9. Germline values: CDR1 SGHAT, CDR2 FQNNGV. This CDR3 spans 16 amino acids. CDR3 sequence (DNA): TGTGCCAGCAGCTTGGGGTGGCAGGGGGTATACAATGAGCAGTTCTTC. Translation: CASSLGWQGVYNEQFF. The full variable domain, rest sourced from reference TRBV11-2 and TRBJ2-1, is EAGVAQSPRYKIIEKRQSVAFWCNPISGHATLYWYQQILGQGPKLLIQFQNNGVVDDSQLPKDRFSAERLKGVDSTLKIQPAKLEDSAVYLCASSLGWQGVYNEQFFGPGTRLTVL.

The rearrangement uses TRBV14 and TRBJ1-5, with unresolved D. The CDR3 has 16 residues. Germline CDR1 SGHDN, CDR2 FVKESK. The V gene lost 1 base and the J gene lost 0 bases, with 10 bases spanning the gap. CDR3 nucleotide sequence: TGTGCCAGCAGCCAAGTACCGGGGAATAGCAATCAGCCCCAGCATTTT. As protein: CASSQVPGNSNQPQHF.

This clone appeared a few times. The chain employs TRBV7-9 and TRBJ1-6, with D maybe TRBD1 (6 bases). Germline-derived CDR1 and CDR2 are SEHNR and FQNEAQ (reference sequence). This CDR3 is 14 amino acids long. Trimming shortened V by 3 bases and J by 9 bases, and 12 bases separated the two germline ends. Here the CDR3 reads CASSFEGGFSPLHF. CDR3 DNA sequence: TGTGCCAGCAGCTTTGAGGGGGGCTTTTCACCCCTCCACTTT.

V and J are TRBV6-2 or TRBV6-3 and TRBJ2-5; TRBD2 is a possible D gene (5 bases). The V gene's germline CDR1 is MNHEY and CDR2 SVGEGT. This CDR3 is built from 14 residues. V shed 1 base and J shed 5 bases, with 11 bases lying between them. The CDR3 DNA reads TGTGCCAGCAGTTACTTGTCGGGGAGCGAGACCCAGTACTTC. Translation: CASSYLSGSETQYF.

The rearrangement links TRBV7-2 to TRBJ1-2; no firm D call. The CDR3 has 14 amino acids. V was clipped by 1 base and J by 8 bases, with 14 bases between them. Looked up from germline, CDR1 is SGHTA and CDR2 is FQGNSA. Here the CDR3 DNA reads TGTGCCAGCAGCTTAGGGATTCACCCGGGGGGCTACACCTTC. This sequence encodes CASSLGIHPGGYTF.

The CDR3: CASSQPGANSGNTIYF. The CDR3 DNA reads TGTGCCAGCAGCCAACCCGGGGCAAACTCTGGAAACACCATATATTTT. This chain uses TRBV11-1 with TRBJ1-3; a weak D match, TRBD1 (5 bases). CDR1 is SGHAT and CDR2 is FQDESV in the germline V gene (reference sequence). V was trimmed by 5 bases and J by 0 bases, leaving 14 bases between them. There are 16 residues in the CDR3. The full variable domain, completed using reference TRBV11-1 and TRBJ1-3, is EAEVAQSPRYKITEKSQAVAFWCDPISGHATLYWYRQILGQGPELLVQFQDESVVDDSQLPKDRFSAERLKGVDSTLKIQPAELGDSAMYLCASSQPGANSGNTIYFGEGSWLTVV.

The V call is TRBV5-6, the J call TRBJ1-4; 7 bases are shared with TRBD1. The CDR3 contains 15 residues. Germline CDR1 and CDR2: SGHDT and YYEEEE. V dropped 4 bases and J dropped 3; count of bases not matched to a gene: 6. The CDR3 spells CASSTSGGSNEKLFF. The CDR3 coding sequence is TGTGCCAGCAGCACTTCAGGGGGATCTAATGAAAAACTGTTTTTT.

The chain uses TRBV9 and TRBJ2-3, with no clear D. Trimming shortened V by 0 bases and J by 4 bases, and 6 bases separated the two germline ends. Germline CDR1 reads SGDLS; CDR2 reads YYNGEE. The CDR3 extends over 13 amino acids. DNA for the CDR3: TGTGCCAGCAGCGTAGCAGAGGCAGATACGCAGTATTTT. Its translation: CASSVAEADTQYF.

This chain joins TRBV2 and TRBJ2-2; D not resolved. CDR1 is SNHLY and CDR2 is FYNNEI in the germline V gene. V lost 5 bases and J lost 0, with 4 bases in between. CDR3 length: 13 residues. Written as DNA, the CDR3 is TGTGCCAGCAGTTTTGCGAACACCGGGGAGCTGTTTTTT. Its translation is CASSFANTGELFF. The variable domain in full, with the rest retrieved from reference TRBV2 and TRBJ2-2, is EPEVTQTPSHQVTQMGQEVILRCVPISNHLYFYWYRQILGQKVEFLVSFYNNEISEKSEIFDDQFSVERPDGSNFTLKIRSTKLEDSAMYFCASSFANTGELFFGEGSRLTVL.

This clone was picked up a small number of times. V and J are TRBV12-5 and TRBJ2-6; no reliable D call. Germline V gene lookup returns CDR1 LGHNT and CDR2 FRNRAP. CDR3 size: 13 residues. Trimming stripped 7 bases from V and 0 bases from J, with 4 bases between. CDR3 residues: CASAFSGANVLTF. The CDR3 DNA reads TGTGCTAGTGCCTTCTCTGGGGCCAACGTCCTGACTTTC. The full variable domain, rest sourced from reference TRBV12-5 and TRBJ2-6, is DARVTQTPRHKVTEMGQEVTMRCQPILGHNTVFWYRQTMMQGLELLAYFRNRAPLDDSGMPKDRFSAEMPDATLATLKIQPSEPRDSAVYFCASAFSGANVLTFGAGSRLTVL.

V usage is TRBV2 and J usage is TRBJ2-1, with D possibly matching TRBD1 (6 bases). Trimming took 5 bases from V and 0 from J, leaving 14 bases between them. Germline lookup yields CDR1 SNHLY and CDR2 FYNNEI. This CDR3 is 16 amino acids long. The CDR3 loop reads CASSSGTKSSYNEQFF. The DNA for the CDR3 is TGTGCCAGCAGTTCAGGGACAAAAAGCTCCTACAATGAGCAGTTCTTC.

The rearrangement joins TRBV4-3 to TRBJ2-7; D is unclear. Trimming cost V 1 base and J 2 bases, with 9 bases left between them. Germline CDR1 is LGHNA and CDR2 is YSLEER. The CDR3 has 14 residues. CDR3 sequence (DNA): TGCGCCAGCAGCCAAGGGCAGTTTACCTACGAGCAGTACTTC. As protein: CASSQGQFTYEQYF.

The chain uses TRBV5-1 and TRBJ2-5, with D unclear. The CDR3 loop spans 15 amino acids. The V end lost 0 bases, the J end lost 1 base, and 10 bases lay between the germline ends. The germline CDR1 and CDR2 sequences are SGHRS and YFSETQ. CDR3 nucleotide sequence: TGCGCCAGCAGCTTGGAGGTTTTGGGCCAAGAGACCCAGTACTTC. This encodes CASSLEVLGQETQYF.

The chain links TRBV5-3 to TRBJ1-1; tentatively, D is TRBD1 (6 bases). TRBV5-3 is an open reading frame, and its role is uncertain. CDR3 size: 13 residues. The V and J ends lost 7 bases and 0 bases respectively, with 10 bases between them. CDR3 in amino acids: CARVRDMNTEAFF. In DNA, the CDR3 is TGTGCCAGAGTGCGGGACATGAACACTGAAGCTTTCTTT.

The chain employs TRBV28 and TRBJ2-7; TRBD2 matches at 8 bases. The germline V gene encodes CDR1 MDHEN and CDR2 SYDVKM. V trimming: 6 bases; J trimming: 4 bases; junction bases outside the gene matches: 8. The CDR3 covers 14 residues. The CDR3 spells CASRLRGGKYEQYF. The DNA for the CDR3 is TGTGCCAGCAGACTCCGGGGGGGCAAATACGAGCAGTACTTC.

The rearrangement uses TRBV11-1 and TRBJ1-3; maybe TRBD1 (5 bases). The V gene lost 5 bases and the J gene lost 3 bases, with 14 bases spanning the gap. The CDR3 spans 15 residues. Germline CDR1 reads SGHAT; CDR2 reads FQDESV (reference sequence). The CDR3 sequence is CASSQTDTHGNTIYF. For the CDR3, the DNA is TGTGCCAGCAGCCAGACGGACACCCATGGAAACACCATATATTTT.

The V gene is TRBV6-2 or TRBV6-3, the J gene TRBJ1-2, with 8 bases aligning to TRBD1. The CDR3 runs to 15 residues. J gave up 4 bases and V 2 bases, and 6 bases lay outside the gene matches. CDR1 MNHEY and CDR2 SVGEGT come from the germline V gene. In DNA form, the CDR3 reads TGTGCCAGCAGTTACCGGACAGGGTCCCCCTATGGCTACACCTTC. It codes for CASSYRTGSPYGYTF.

This rearrangement joins TRBV9 to TRBJ1-5, with D uncertain. Germline CDR1 and CDR2: SGDLS and YYNGEE. V was clipped by 0 bases and J by 11 bases, with 12 bases between them. The CDR3 covers 13 residues. As DNA, the CDR3 is TGTGCCAGCAGCGTAGTGGACGGCGGGACCCAGCATTTT. This codes for CASSVVDGGTQHF. The entire variable domain, with the rest obtained from reference TRBV9 and TRBJ1-5, is as follows: DSGVTQTPKHLITATGQRVTLRCSPRSGDLSVYWYQQSLDQGLQFLIQYYNGEERAKGNILERFSAQQFPDLHSELNLSSLELGDSALYFCASSVVDGGTQHFGDGTRLSIL.

V gene TRBV19 combines with J gene TRBJ1-2, with 7 positions matching TRBD1. The V segment lost 5 bases and the J segment 4 bases; nucleotides outside the gene matches: 4. This CDR3 has 13 amino acids. The germline V gene has CDR1 LNHDA and CDR2 SQIVND (reference sequence). CDR3 protein: CASSPGTAYGYTF. CDR3 in DNA: TGTGCCAGTAGTCCGGGGACAGCCTATGGCTACACCTTC.